This T cell receptor beta chain was found in a study of blood T cell repertoires in COVID-19. CDR1 LNHDA and CDR2 SQIVND come from the germline V gene (reference sequence). V trimming: 3 bases; J trimming: 7 bases; junction bases outside the gene matches: 7. The CDR3 covers 15 residues. Seattle patients were enrolled while actively infected and followed longitudinally. Profiling relied on immunoSEQ multiplex PCR, and the TCRdb table lists in-frame clones only, not all of them. This table holds about 120,000 clones, 65% to 85% found once. The source of this sequence is a man aged 25 to 40 with COVID-19, enrolled during active disease. V gene TRBV19 combines with J gene TRBJ2-1, with 9 bases fitting TRBD1. The sequenced sample consisted of peripheral blood. CDR3 nucleotides: TGTGCCAGTAGTATCACCGGGACAGGGCTAAATGAGCAGTTCTTC. It codes for CASSITGTGLNEQFF. The whole variable domain, filled in from reference TRBV19 and TRBJ2-1, reads DGGITQSPKYLFRKEGQNVTLSCEQNLNHDAMYWYRQDPGQGLRLIYYSQIVNDFQKGDIAEGYSVSREKKESFPLTVTSAQKNPTAFYLCASSITGTGLNEQFFGPGTRLTVL.